Detailed here is one T cell receptor beta chain. Sampled while nominally healthy, donors likely had unrecorded immune exposures. The data are from a study of cytomegalovirus exposure and HLA in healthy donors. The PCR employed 60 Vbeta primers together with 13 Jbeta primers. Method: immunoSEQ multiplex PCR; TCRdb's copy keeps in-frame clones and lacks some. The data contain around 130,000 clones, 80% to 90% of them singletons. This CDR3 spans 16 amino acids. Sequencing was carried out using PBMCs. The chain links TRBV21-1 to TRBJ2-7; the table gives TRBD1 as D, unverified against the DNA. TRBV21-1 is a documented pseudogene. This sequence originates from a middle-aged man in good health and CMV-seronegative. The CDR3 region has the DNA TGTGCCAGCAGCAAAGCGCAGGCCAGAGTCTCCTACGAGCAGTACTTC. Its protein is CASSKAQARVSYEQYF.